These T cell receptor beta chains were read from a single sample in a study of technical replicates of blood from several donors. Assay: immunoSEQ multiplex PCR; the TCRdb copy retains only in-frame clones and omits some. The repertoire holds 55,000 to 85,000 clones, with approximately 97% as singletons. Sequencing used T cells isolated from PBMCs. These receptors were obtained from a human donor in good health. CDR3s include the opening cysteine and the closing phenylalanine or tryptophan. D genes are given only for firm matches. Not all rows give a size; the values are once, few, many and, for expanded clones, a class.

TRBV2	-	-	TRBJ1-1	CASSEAPFTEAFF	TGTGCCAGCAGTGAAGCCCCCTTCACTGAAGCTTTCTTT
TRBV5-1	-	-	TRBJ2-7	CASSLVSLPNYEQYF	TGCGCCAGCAGCTTGGTTTCGCTACCAAACTACGAGCAGTACTTC
TRBV2	-	-	TRBJ2-5	CASSEALRTQYF	TGTGCCAGCAGTGAAGCGCTGAGGACCCAGTACTTC
TRBV6-1	TRBD2	-	TRBJ2-7	CASSEFETSYLDEQYF	TGTGCCAGCAGTGAATTCGAGACTAGCTACCTCGACGAGCAGTACTTC
TRBV28	TRBD1	-	TRBJ1-1	CASSTPGQGRTEAFF	TGTGCCAGCAGTACACCGGGACAGGGGCGCACTGAAGCTTTCTTT
TRBV19	-	-	TRBJ1-1	CASQRTETGNTEAFF	TGTGCCAGTCAAAGAACCGAAACAGGGAACACTGAAGCTTTCTTT
TRBV9	-	-	TRBJ1-1	CASDSDIDLMNTEAFF	TGTGCCAGCGATTCAGACATAGACCTAATGAACACTGAAGCTTTCTTT
TRBV6-6	-	-	TRBJ1-5	CATLDWSQAQHF	TGTGCCACCTTGGACTGGTCCCAGGCCCAGCATTTT
TRBV11-2	-	-	TRBJ1-1	CASSRAGAGNTEAFF	TGTGCCAGCAGCCGAGCGGGGGCAGGGAACACTGAAGCTTTCTTT
TRBV5-4	TRBD2	-	TRBJ2-3	CASSFLAGVLTDTQYF	TGTGCCAGCAGCTTCCTAGCGGGAGTCTTAACAGATACGCAGTATTTT
TRBV5-6	TRBD1	-	TRBJ1-2	CASSLAYRGRMDGYTF	TGTGCCAGCAGCTTGGCGTACAGGGGGCGGATGGATGGCTACACCTTC
TRBV6-5	-	-	TRBJ2-7	CASTSGRDIYEQYF	TGTGCCAGCACGTCCGGAAGGGACATCTACGAGCAGTACTTC
TRBV19	TRBD1	once	TRBJ1-1	CASREQGGNTEAFF	TGTGCCAGTAGGGAACAGGGGGGGAACACTGAAGCTTTCTTT
TRBV28	-	-	TRBJ1-3	CASSLWADWRNTIYF	TGTGCCAGCAGTTTATGGGCGGATTGGAGAAACACCATATATTTT
TRBV2	-	-	TRBJ2-2	CASSERSGVTGELFF	TGTGCCAGCAGTGAAAGGTCAGGGGTGACCGGGGAGCTGTTTTTT
TRBV19	-	-	TRBJ2-5	CASSGGGRGIQTQYF	TGTGCCAGTAGTGGGGGCGGTCGGGGTATTCAGACCCAGTACTTC
TRBV9	-	-	TRBJ2-5	CASSQGLGLWTQYF	TGTGCCAGCAGTCAGGGACTCGGCCTATGGACCCAGTACTTC
TRBV4-3	TRBD2	once	TRBJ2-3	CASSQDTDLGLADTDTQYF	TGCGCCAGCAGCCAAGATACTGACTTAGGACTAGCGGACACAGATACGCAGTATTTT
TRBV27	-	-	TRBJ1-1	CASFRRGGLRGTEAFF	TGTGCCAGCTTCCGAAGGGGCGGACTCAGGGGCACTGAAGCTTTCTTT
TRBV11-1	-	-	TRBJ2-7	CASSVGRDEQYF	TGTGCCAGCAGCGTAGGCAGGGACGAGCAGTACTTC
TRBV4-2	-	-	TRBJ2-7	CASSQEEMKGETYEQYF	TGTGCCAGCAGCCAAGAGGAAATGAAGGGGGAGACCTACGAGCAGTACTTC
TRBV6-1	TRBD1	-	TRBJ1-5	CASSSQGMNQPQHF	TGTGCCAGTTCTTCACAGGGGATGAATCAGCCCCAGCATTTT
TRBV9	TRBD2	-	TRBJ2-2	CASSWPSGWLSGGELFF	TGTGCCAGCAGCTGGCCTAGCGGGTGGTTGTCGGGCGGGGAGCTGTTTTTT
TRBV4-2	TRBD2	-	TRBJ2-2	CASSRILAGATGELFF	TGTGCCAGCAGCCGCATTTTAGCGGGAGCCACCGGGGAGCTGTTTTTT
TRBV6-6	-	-	TRBJ1-4	CASSQDINEKLFF	TGTGCCAGCAGCCAGGACATCAATGAAAAACTGTTTTTT
TRBV5-1	TRBD1	once	TRBJ1-1	CASSSTGAGEAFF	TGCGCCAGCAGCTCAACAGGGGCAGGTGAAGCTTTCTTT
TRBV7-9	-	-	TRBJ1-5	CASSYGQTNQPQHF	TGTGCCAGCAGTTATGGACAGACCAATCAGCCCCAGCATTTT
TRBV2	TRBD1	-	TRBJ1-2	CASKRQGAYGYTF	TGTGCCAGTAAAAGACAGGGGGCCTATGGCTACACCTTC
TRBV30	TRBD2	-	TRBJ2-3	CAWSPGLAAPGTQYF	TGTGCCTGGAGTCCGGGACTAGCGGCCCCGGGAACGCAGTATTTT
TRBV2	TRBD2	-	TRBJ2-3	CASSVELAGRSTDTQYF	TGTGCCAGCAGTGTCGAGCTAGCGGGTCGTAGCACAGATACGCAGTATTTT
TRBV29-1	TRBD1	-	TRBJ2-7	CSVGQGADEQYF	TGCAGCGTTGGGCAGGGGGCCGACGAGCAGTACTTC
TRBV7-2	TRBD2	-	TRBJ2-5	CASTLGLAGRYQETQYF	TGTGCCAGCACCCTCGGACTAGCGGGGAGGTACCAAGAGACCCAGTACTTC
TRBV14	-	-	TRBJ2-7	CASSQEGTWRAYEQYF	TGTGCCAGCAGCCAAGAGGGGACGTGGAGGGCCTACGAGCAGTACTTC
TRBV27	-	-	TRBJ2-4	CASSPRTGSLAKNIQYF	TGTGCCAGCAGTCCCCGTACAGGCAGCCTAGCCAAAAACATTCAGTACTTC
TRBV19	TRBD1	once	TRBJ1-5	CASRQGNSNQPQHF	TGTGCCAGTAGACAGGGGAATAGCAATCAGCCCCAGCATTTT
TRBV10-3	-	once	TRBJ2-1	CAISANAEKNEQFF	TGTGCCATCAGTGCCAATGCGGAAAAGAATGAGCAGTTCTTC
TRBV19	-	-	TRBJ2-3	CATRYGGGTQYF	TGTGCCACCCGTTATGGGGGAGGTACGCAGTATTTT
TRBV6-5	-	-	TRBJ2-1	CASSYAGPRNEQFF	TGTGCCAGCAGTTATGCGGGCCCTCGGAATGAGCAGTTCTTC
TRBV19	-	-	TRBJ1-1	CASSIRGLNTEAFF	TGTGCCAGTAGTATAAGGGGGTTGAACACTGAAGCTTTCTTT
TRBV27	-	-	TRBJ2-6	CASSLSGHSGANVLTF	TGTGCCAGCAGTTTATCGGGACACTCTGGGGCCAACGTCCTGACTTTC
TRBV6-6	TRBD2	-	TRBJ2-5	CASKGVASGGETQYF	TGTGCCAGCAAAGGAGTGGCTAGCGGGGGGGAGACCCAGTACTTC
TRBV29-1	TRBD2	-	TRBJ2-3	CSVDPSGSADTQYF	TGCAGCGTTGACCCTAGCGGGAGCGCAGATACGCAGTATTTT
TRBV10-1	TRBD1	-	TRBJ1-5	CASSLEGQLNSNQPQHF	TGCGCCAGCAGCTTGGAGGGACAGCTAAATAGCAATCAGCCCCAGCATTTT
TRBV11-2	-	-	TRBJ2-1	CASSLDRGSYNEQFF	TGTGCCAGCAGCTTAGATCGTGGGAGCTACAATGAGCAGTTCTTC
TRBV15	TRBD1	-	TRBJ1-1	CATSSGDRAANTEAFF	TGTGCCACCAGCAGCGGGGACAGGGCGGCAAACACTGAAGCTTTCTTT
TRBV7-9	TRBD1	once	TRBJ1-2	CASSLKGAEGYTF	TGTGCCAGCAGCTTAAAGGGGGCAGAGGGCTACACCTTC
TRBV4-3	-	-	TRBJ1-2	CASSLLEGDHNYGYTF	TGCGCCAGCAGCCTGTTGGAAGGGGATCATAACTATGGCTACACCTTC